A selection of T cell receptor beta chains follows, all from one sample in a study of blood T cell repertoires in COVID-19. Here immunoSEQ multiplex PCR was the method, and the copy in TCRdb shows in-frame clones only, minus some. The sample has some 150,000 clones, 80% to 90% seen once. Sequenced input: peripheral blood. These receptors all come from a woman aged 45-60 years in a cohort sampled during active or convalescent COVID-19. Each CDR3 is given with its conserved first and last residue. Fields, in order: clone size, V gene, D gene, J gene, CDR3 protein, CDR3 DNA. D genes are given only for firm matches. The size of a clone is reported for some rows only, either as once, few or many, or as a class for expanded clones.

clone_size: .
v_call: TRBV24-1
d_call: TRBD1
j_call: TRBJ2-2
cdr3_aa: CATSPLGRQGAKTGELFF
cdr3_nt: TGTGCCACCAGTCCCTTGGGAAGACAGGGGGCGAAAACCGGGGAGCTGTTTTTT

clone_size: .
v_call: TRBV18
d_call: TRBD1
j_call: TRBJ1-1
cdr3_aa: CASSPTGGVTEAFF
cdr3_nt: TGTGCCAGCTCACCGACAGGGGGAGTAACTGAAGCTTTCTTT

clone_size: .
v_call: TRBV23-1
d_call: TRBD1
j_call: TRBJ1-2
cdr3_aa: CASSRGAPGGSKGTNYGYTF
cdr3_nt: TGCGCCAGCAGTCGAGGCGCGCCAGGGGGCTCAAAGGGGACTAACTATGGCTACACCTTC

clone_size: .
v_call: TRBV3-1/TRBV3-2
d_call: TRBD2
j_call: TRBJ2-1
cdr3_aa: CASSQDSGGPSSYNEQFF
cdr3_nt: TGTGCCAGCAGCCAAGATAGCGGGGGGCCTAGCTCCTACAATGAGCAGTTCTTC

clone_size: .
v_call: TRBV5-3
d_call: TRBD1
j_call: TRBJ2-1
cdr3_aa: CARSGGQSSYNEQFF
cdr3_nt: TGTGCCAGAAGCGGGGGACAGAGCTCCTACAATGAGCAGTTCTTC

clone_size: .
v_call: TRBV9
d_call: TRBD1
j_call: TRBJ2-1
cdr3_aa: CASSPRQGGANEQFF
cdr3_nt: TGTGCCAGCAGCCCAAGACAGGGGGGTGCCAATGAGCAGTTCTTC

clone_size: once
v_call: TRBV19
d_call: .
j_call: TRBJ2-1
cdr3_aa: CASSITSAATGEQFF
cdr3_nt: TGTGCCAGTAGTATAACTAGCGCCGCTACAGGGGAGCAGTTCTTC

clone_size: .
v_call: TRBV5-6
d_call: .
j_call: TRBJ2-1
cdr3_aa: CASSLVSEQFF
cdr3_nt: TGTGCCAGCAGCTTAGTTAGTGAGCAGTTCTTC

clone_size: .
v_call: TRBV6-2/TRBV6-3
d_call: .
j_call: TRBJ1-3
cdr3_aa: CASSEISGNTIYF
cdr3_nt: TGTGCCAGCAGTGAGATCTCTGGAAACACCATATATTTT

clone_size: .
v_call: TRBV6-5
d_call: TRBD2
j_call: TRBJ2-5
cdr3_aa: CASSYSRGSGQETQYF
cdr3_nt: TGTGCCAGCAGTTACTCTCGGGGTAGCGGGCAAGAGACCCAGTACTTC

clone_size: .
v_call: TRBV5-1
d_call: .
j_call: TRBJ1-1
cdr3_aa: CASSRFSGVDSNTEAFF
cdr3_nt: TGCGCCAGCAGCAGGTTTTCAGGGGTCGACTCGAACACTGAAGCTTTCTTT

clone_size: .
v_call: TRBV5-1
d_call: TRBD2
j_call: TRBJ2-5
cdr3_aa: CASRSGGARETQYF
cdr3_nt: TGCGCCAGCAGGAGCGGGGGGGCACGGGAGACCCAGTACTTC

clone_size: .
v_call: TRBV2
d_call: TRBD2
j_call: TRBJ2-3
cdr3_aa: CASSEAEAGGPSTDTQYF
cdr3_nt: TGTGCCAGCAGTGAAGCCGAAGCGGGGGGCCCCTCCACAGATACGCAGTATTTT

clone_size: .
v_call: TRBV7-2
d_call: .
j_call: TRBJ1-6
cdr3_aa: CASSVQGQSPLHF
cdr3_nt: TGTGCCAGCAGCGTACAGGGTCAATCACCCCTCCACTTT

clone_size: .
v_call: TRBV2
d_call: TRBD1
j_call: TRBJ2-2
cdr3_aa: CASHGQGKVRGELFF
cdr3_nt: TGTGCCAGCCACGGACAGGGGAAGGTACGCGGGGAGCTGTTTTTT

clone_size: .
v_call: TRBV18
d_call: TRBD2
j_call: TRBJ2-7
cdr3_aa: CASSPSLAGNDEQYF
cdr3_nt: TGTGCCAGCTCACCGAGTCTAGCGGGGAACGACGAGCAGTACTTC

clone_size: .
v_call: TRBV29-1
d_call: .
j_call: TRBJ2-7
cdr3_aa: CSVDRGNYEQYF
cdr3_nt: TGCAGCGTTGATCGAGGGAACTACGAGCAGTACTTC

clone_size: .
v_call: TRBV30
d_call: TRBD2
j_call: TRBJ2-1
cdr3_aa: CAWRQGLDSYNEQFF
cdr3_nt: TGTGCCTGGAGGCAGGGACTAGACTCCTACAATGAGCAGTTCTTC

clone_size: .
v_call: TRBV5-4
d_call: TRBD2
j_call: TRBJ2-5
cdr3_aa: CASKHTTGTIETQYF
cdr3_nt: TGTGCCAGCAAGCATACGACCGGGACTATAGAGACCCAGTACTTC

clone_size: .
v_call: TRBV5-1
d_call: .
j_call: TRBJ1-1
cdr3_aa: CASSGRTANTEAFF
cdr3_nt: TGCGCCAGCAGCGGACGGACAGCGAACACTGAAGCTTTCTTT

clone_size: few
v_call: TRBV7-9
d_call: .
j_call: TRBJ2-2
cdr3_aa: CASNPPGRHSTGELFF
cdr3_nt: TGTGCCAGCAACCCCCCGGGGAGACATAGTACCGGGGAGCTGTTTTTT

clone_size: few
v_call: TRBV4-1
d_call: TRBD1
j_call: TRBJ1-1
cdr3_aa: CASSPDRAMNTEAFF
cdr3_nt: TGCGCCAGCAGCCCGGACAGGGCAATGAACACTGAAGCTTTCTTT

clone_size: once
v_call: TRBV19
d_call: .
j_call: TRBJ2-6
cdr3_aa: CASSIDVGGEASGANVLTF
cdr3_nt: TGTGCCAGTAGTATCGATGTGGGCGGGGAGGCCTCTGGGGCCAACGTCCTGACTTTC

clone_size: .
v_call: TRBV7-2
d_call: .
j_call: TRBJ2-3
cdr3_aa: CASSLNARGTDTQYF
cdr3_nt: TGTGCCAGCAGCTTAAATGCGCGGGGCACAGATACGCAGTATTTT

clone_size: .
v_call: TRBV5-4
d_call: .
j_call: TRBJ2-5
cdr3_aa: CASSPSEETQYF
cdr3_nt: TGTGCCAGCAGCCCGTCAGAAGAGACCCAGTACTTC

clone_size: .
v_call: TRBV19
d_call: TRBD1
j_call: TRBJ2-7
cdr3_aa: CASTMRGDRAYEQYF
cdr3_nt: TGTGCCAGTACCATGCGTGGGGACAGGGCCTACGAGCAGTACTTC

clone_size: .
v_call: TRBV10-3
d_call: TRBD1
j_call: TRBJ1-3
cdr3_aa: CAISESQHAGGLGNTIYF
cdr3_nt: TGTGCCATCAGTGAGTCTCAGCACGCAGGGGGACTTGGAAACACCATATATTTT

clone_size: many
v_call: TRBV6-2/TRBV6-3
d_call: .
j_call: TRBJ1-2
cdr3_aa: CASSSTGNYGYTF
cdr3_nt: TGTGCCAGCAGTTCCACAGGGAACTATGGCTACACCTTC

clone_size: .
v_call: TRBV6-6
d_call: .
j_call: TRBJ1-2
cdr3_aa: CASSYQQGGYTF
cdr3_nt: TGTGCCAGCAGTTACCAACAGGGTGGCTACACCTTC

clone_size: few
v_call: TRBV13
d_call: .
j_call: TRBJ2-7
cdr3_aa: CASSLGQFMTYEQYF
cdr3_nt: TGTGCCAGCAGCTTAGGACAGTTTATGACCTACGAGCAGTACTTC

clone_size: .
v_call: TRBV7-3
d_call: TRBD1
j_call: TRBJ1-4
cdr3_aa: CASSLIDRDRDEKLFF
cdr3_nt: TGTGCCAGCAGCTTAATCGACCGGGACAGAGATGAAAAACTGTTTTTT

clone_size: .
v_call: TRBV7-8
d_call: .
j_call: TRBJ1-1
cdr3_aa: CASSLGGRNTEAFF
cdr3_nt: TGTGCCAGCAGCTTAGGAGGGAGGAACACTGAAGCTTTCTTT

clone_size: .
v_call: TRBV5-1
d_call: TRBD2
j_call: TRBJ2-3
cdr3_aa: CASSGGTSLTDTQYF
cdr3_nt: TGCGCCAGCAGCGGCGGGACTAGCCTCACAGATACGCAGTATTTT